The sequence of this TCR beta chain was determined in a study of blood T cell repertoires in COVID-19. At the level of the study: Samples came from the United States, Italy and Spain, spanning acute and convalescent COVID-19. PBMCs, B-cell-depleted T cells, or T cells were the source of the cDNA or gDNA that made up the material.

V was clipped by 2 bases and J by 5 bases; unmatched bases: 5. The CDR3 is made up of 15 amino acids. Germline CDR1 is LNHDA and CDR2 is SQIVND (reference sequence). Original processing methods: Reference gene primers were amplified, and this amplification served to estimate nucleated cell counts. Data came from immunoSEQ multiplex PCR; TCRdb stores just in-frame clones and leaves some out. V, J and clone size are those of that table, while D and trimming were read from the DNA. The repertoire holds approximately 220,000 clones, with about 84% as singletons. The sample taken for sequencing was peripheral blood. The receptor was derived from a woman of 80 years or more with acute or convalescent COVID-19. This sequence joins TRBV19 and TRBJ2-7, with 11 bases lining up with TRBD1. Here the CDR3 DNA reads TGTGCCAGTAGTATACCGGACAGGGGGCCCGACGAGCAGTACTTC. Encoded protein: CASSIPDRGPDEQYF.